Listed here are 18 T cell receptor beta chains from one sample, sequenced in a study of blood T cell repertoires in COVID-19. Clones were read by immunoSEQ multiplex PCR, and TCRdb kept only the in-frame ones, dropping some. The table has some 450,000 clones, 88% seen once; the top ten hold around 12%. Sequenced: peripheral blood. The receptors shown here come from a woman aged 45-59 years with COVID-19, enrolled during active disease.

V usage is TRBV2 and J usage is TRBJ2-2; 8 bases map to TRBD1. The CDR3 sequence is 15 residues long. Trimming removed 1 base from V and 5 bases from J; junction bases left unmatched: 3. Germline CDR1 SNHLY, CDR2 FYNNEI. The CDR3 nucleotides read TGTGCCAGCAGTGAAGACAGGGGGATAACCGGGGAGCTGTTTTTT. It is translated as CASSEDRGITGELFF.

The V gene is TRBV7-3, the J gene TRBJ2-1; D not certain. This CDR3 contains 14 residues. Trimming removed 1 base from V and 3 bases from J, with 7 bases in between. Germline lookup yields CDR1 SGHTA and CDR2 FQGTGA. In DNA, the CDR3 is TGTGCCAGCAGCTTAAATACAGTCTACAATGAGCAGTTCTTC. This gives the protein CASSLNTVYNEQFF.

The genes are TRBV2 and TRBJ1-2; D is uncertain. The germline V gene encodes CDR1 SNHLY and CDR2 FYNNEI. This CDR3 is built from 11 residues. The germline V and J ends were trimmed by 6 bases and 5 bases, with 7 bases remaining between them. This CDR3 is CASRPGYGYTF. The CDR3 DNA follows: TGTGCCAGCAGGCCAGGATATGGCTACACCTTC.

The CDR3 coding sequence is TGTGCCAGCAGCCGGGGCGGGGGAGACTATGGCTACACCTTC. This codes for CASSRGGGDYGYTF. The chain employs TRBV3-1 (or the pseudogene TRBV3-2) and TRBJ1-2, with a tentative D call TRBD1 (5 bases). The CDR3 extends over 14 amino acids. Looked up from germline, CDR1 is LGHDT and CDR2 is YNNKEL (reference sequence). Trimming shortened V by 4 bases and J by 3 bases, and 12 bases separated the two germline ends.

The chain is built from TRBV27 and TRBJ1-2; 11 positions match TRBD1. The junction had 2 bases not matched to a gene; V was cut back by 4 bases and J by 4 bases. Germline CDR1 and CDR2: MNHEY and SMNVEV (reference sequence). This CDR3 has 14 amino acids. CDR3 loop: CASSWTGGRYGYTF. The CDR3, as DNA: TGTGCCAGCAGTTGGACAGGGGGCCGCTATGGCTACACCTTC.

The chain carries TRBV6-5 and TRBJ1-5, with D unresolved. The CDR3 contains 16 residues. Germline CDR1 and CDR2: MNHEY and SVGAGI. Deletions cut 4 bases from V and 4 bases from J, with 17 bases between. The CDR3 region is CASSSTFMAENQPQHF. The CDR3 region has the DNA TGTGCCAGCAGTTCCACATTCATGGCCGAAAATCAGCCCCAGCATTTT.

The gene calls are TRBV13 and TRBJ2-1, with 11 bases that match TRBD1. The CDR3 extends over 17 amino acids. CDR1 and CDR2 (germline): PRHDT, FYEKMQ (reference sequence). Trimming at V came to 4 bases and at J to 7 bases, leaving 12 bases not matched to a gene. Here the CDR3 reads CASSSTPDRGLGNEQFF. CDR3 bases: TGTGCCAGCAGCTCGACGCCGGACAGGGGGCTTGGGAATGAGCAGTTCTTC.

The J gene is TRBJ1-2, the V gene TRBV24-1; D remains unclear. Germline V gene data show CDR1 as KGHDR and CDR2 as SFDVKD. This CDR3 comprises 14 residues. V lost 9 bases, J lost 2 bases, and 15 bases lay in between. CDR3 DNA sequence: TGTGCCACCGAGAAGGGAAGGAGGAACTATGGCTACACCTTC. Residues: CATEKGRRNYGYTF.

This chain connects TRBV5-4 to TRBJ2-7, with D maybe TRBD2 (5 bases). The V end lost 3 bases, the J end lost 1 base, and 11 bases lay between the germline ends. Per germline, CDR1 SGHNT and CDR2 YYREEE (reference sequence). CDR3 size: 14 residues. CDR3 in amino acids: CASSSRTGSYEQYF. DNA for the CDR3: TGTGCCAGCAGCTCCCGGACGGGGTCCTACGAGCAGTACTTC.

The V call is TRBV6-5, the J call TRBJ1-4; 9 bases are a match to TRBD1. CDR3 size: 15 residues. V was clipped by 0 bases and J by 8 bases; unmatched bases: 4. Per germline, CDR1 MNHEY and CDR2 SVGAGI. In DNA form, the CDR3 reads TGTGCCAGCAGTTACTCGACAGGGGGTGGAGAAAAACTGTTTTTT. Protein sequence: CASSYSTGGGEKLFF.

V gene TRBV25-1 combines with J gene TRBJ2-2, with 10 bases matching TRBD1. This CDR3 comprises 16 residues. Germline V gene lookup returns CDR1 MGHDK and CDR2 SYGVNS. V dropped 2 bases and J dropped 6; count of bases not matched to a gene: 6. The CDR3 region is CASSEEGTGAAGELFF. CDR3 DNA: TGTGCCAGCAGTGAAGAGGGGACAGGGGCCGCCGGGGAGCTGTTTTTT.

The V call is TRBV5-4, the J call TRBJ1-2; D is perhaps TRBD1 (6 bases). Germline CDR1 reads SGHNT; CDR2 reads YYREEE (reference sequence). V was cut by 3 bases and J by 6 bases, with 18 bases left in between. The CDR3 spans 15 residues. The DNA of the CDR3 is TGTGCCAGCAGCTCCGAAGGGGGTACTTGGGATGGCTACACCTTC. It codes for CASSSEGGTWDGYTF. The full variable domain, in which reference TRBV5-4 and TRBJ1-2 provide the parts outside the CDR3, is ETGVTQSPTHLIKTRGQQVTLRCSSQSGHNTVSWYQQALGQGPQFIFQYYREEENGRGNFPPRFSGLQFPNYSSELNVNALELDDSALYLCASSSEGGTWDGYTFGSGTRLTVV.

The chain uses TRBV2 and TRBJ2-7; 15 nucleotides match TRBD2. From germline, CDR1 is SNHLY and CDR2 FYNNEI. The CDR3 length is 16 residues. V gave up 7 bases and J gave up 5 bases; unmatched junction bases: 9. DNA of the CDR3: TGTGCCAGCATGGGACTAGCGGGGGGCGTTCGGGACGAGCAGTACTTC. Protein product: CASMGLAGGVRDEQYF.

J is TRBJ1-4 and V is TRBV5-1; no clear D. The CDR3 runs to 14 residues. V was trimmed by 0 bases and J by 6 bases, leaving 9 bases between them. The germline CDR1 and CDR2 sequences are SGHRS and YFSETQ. CDR3 sequence reads: CASSLAVQDEKLFF. The CDR3 nucleotides read TGCGCCAGCAGCTTGGCCGTGCAGGATGAAAAACTGTTTTTT.

This clone was seen just once. The chain uses TRBV5-4 and TRBJ2-2; 12 bases are a match to TRBD2. Germline lookup yields CDR1 SGHNT and CDR2 YYREEE (reference sequence). The CDR3 totals 16 residues. The V gene end was trimmed by 0 bases and the J gene end by 5 bases; junction bases not matched to a gene: 2. This chain's CDR3 is CASSLELAGGTGELFF. The DNA for the CDR3 is TGTGCCAGCAGCTTGGAACTAGCGGGGGGTACCGGGGAGCTGTTTTTT.

The CDR3 DNA follows: TGTGCCAGTAGTACCGGACACGGGGGAAAACTGTTTTTT. The encoded protein is CASSTGHGGKLFF. The gene calls are TRBV19 and TRBJ1-4, with a tentative D call TRBD1 (5 bases). The V end lost 4 bases, the J end lost 10 bases, and 13 bases lay between the germline ends. The CDR3 length is 13 residues. Germline-derived CDR1 and CDR2 are LNHDA and SQIVND (reference sequence). Using reference TRBV19 and TRBJ1-4 for the parts outside the CDR3, the full variable domain is DGGITQSPKYLFRKEGQNVTLSCEQNLNHDAMYWYRQDPGQGLRLIYYSQIVNDFQKGDIAEGYSVSREKKESFPLTVTSAQKNPTAFYLCASSTGHGGKLFFGSGTQLSVL.

This chain links TRBV6-5 with TRBJ1-2; 10 nucleotides align to TRBD1. Germline-derived CDR1 and CDR2 are MNHEY and SVGAGI. The CDR3 consists of 15 residues. Unmatched junction bases numbered 4, after V lost 6 bases and J lost 0 bases. Here the CDR3 reads CASSRDRGANYGYTF. CDR3 nucleotide sequence: TGTGCCAGCAGCAGGGACAGGGGCGCTAACTATGGCTACACCTTC.

V and J are TRBV28 and TRBJ1-6; 8 bases line up with TRBD1. CDR1 and CDR2 from the germline V gene are MDHEN and SYDVKM. The trim removed 4 bases at V and 10 bases at J, leaving 9 bases unmatched. CDR3 length equals 15 residues. The CDR3 DNA reads as TGTGCCAGCAGTTACATGGACAGGGACGGATCACCCCTCCACTTT. It yields the protein CASSYMDRDGSPLHF.